Here is one T cell receptor beta chain with its context. The antigen is unknown. This sample is drawn from a study of cytomegalovirus exposure and HLA in healthy donors. Study-wide results and caveats: Diagnosis of cytomegalovirus status made by the classifier reportedly showed high specificity and sensitivity. In the 95 to 150 validation repertoires, more than 85% of cluster scores exceeded 0, per a later analysis.

Measured with immunoSEQ multiplex PCR; TCRdb has only the in-frame clones, and not every one. The sample holds a few hundred thousand clones; more than 75% are singletons and the top ten take around 11%. The V end was cut by 0 bases, the J end by 5 bases, with 7 bases between. The CDR3 extends over 13 amino acids. Germline V lookup: CDR1 MNHEY, CDR2 SVGAGI. The sequenced sample was PBMCs. The rearrangement links TRBV6-5 to TRBJ2-5; weak D call: TRBD2 (5 bases). The receptor was derived from a young man in good health and CMV-seropositive. The DNA for the CDR3 is TGTGCCAGCAGTTACTCGAGAGGGGAGACCCAGTACTTC. Amino acids: CASSYSRGETQYF.